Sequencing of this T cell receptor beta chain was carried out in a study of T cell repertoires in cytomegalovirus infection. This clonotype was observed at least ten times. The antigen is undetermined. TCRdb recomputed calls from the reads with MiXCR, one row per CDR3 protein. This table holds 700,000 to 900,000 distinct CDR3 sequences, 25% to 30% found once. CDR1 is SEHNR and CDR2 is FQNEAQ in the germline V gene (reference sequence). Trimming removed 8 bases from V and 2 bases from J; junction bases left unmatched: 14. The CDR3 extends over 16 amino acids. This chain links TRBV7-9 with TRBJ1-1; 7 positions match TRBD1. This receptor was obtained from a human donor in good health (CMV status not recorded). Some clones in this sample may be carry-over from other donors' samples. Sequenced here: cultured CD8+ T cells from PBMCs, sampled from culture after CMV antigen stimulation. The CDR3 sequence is CASSPPRQGANTEAFF. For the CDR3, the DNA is TGTGCCAGCTCCCCCCCCCGACAGGGAGCAAACACTGAAGCTTTCTTT. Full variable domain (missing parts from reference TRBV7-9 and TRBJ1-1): DTGVSQNPRHKITKRGQNVTFRCDPISEHNRLYWYRQTLGQGPEFLTYFQNEAQLEKSRLLSDRFSAERPKGSFSTLEIQRTEQGDSAMYLCASSPPRQGANTEAFFGQGTRLTVV.